The 23 T cell receptor beta chains in this list originate from one sample, sequenced in a study of Graves' ophthalmopathy and Graves' hyperthyroidism. TCR beta CDR3 regions were amplified from RNA transcripts. The workflow started with a first-round RT-PCR run with HTBI primers and then moved on to a second-round multiplex PCR. TCRdb reprocessed the multiplex PCR reads with MiXCR, giving one entry per CDR3 protein. The sample has about 640,000 distinct CDR3 sequences; over 40% are singletons. The specimen was peripheral blood. The receptors here all came from an adult man with Graves' ophthalmopathy.

This rearrangement joins TRBV12-3 or TRBV12-4 to TRBJ2-5; D might be TRBD1 or TRBD2, each matching 5 bases. CDR3 size: 15 residues. The ends were cut back, 6 bases at V and 5 bases at J, with 19 bases in the middle. CDR3 residues: CASRSGTSRGETQYF. In DNA, the CDR3 is TGTGCCAGCAGGTCTGGGACGTCCAGAGGGGAGACCCAGTACTTC.

The V gene is TRBV25-1, the J gene TRBJ2-5; 8 nucleotides line up with TRBD1. The better agreement between TRBJ2-7 and the DNA end casts doubt on the J call. This CDR3 spans 15 amino acids. Germline loops: CDR1 MGHDK, CDR2 SYGVNS. The CDR3: CASVSDRAYYYEQYF. CDR3 coding DNA: TGTGCCAGCGTTTCGGACAGGGCCTACTACTACGAGCAGTACTTC.

CDR3 nucleotides: TGCGCCAGCAGTGGGGATATAGGTACAGGGGACACAGATACGCAGTATTTT. Translated: CASSGDIGTGDTDTQYF. V usage is TRBV10-2 and J usage is TRBJ2-3; 7 bases are a match to TRBD1. J was trimmed by 2 bases and V by 4 bases; bases with no gene match: 12. The CDR3 loop spans 17 amino acids. Germline CDR1 reads WSHSY; CDR2 reads SAAADI.

This clonotype was seen a few times. This sequence joins TRBV25-1 and TRBJ2-3; D call uncertain. The CDR3 is made up of 16 amino acids. Germline V gene lookup returns CDR1 MGHDK and CDR2 SYGVNS. V gave up 1 base and J gave up 2 bases, with 13 bases separating them. For the CDR3, the DNA is TGTGCCAGCAGTGAATTTGCACAGAGCTTCACAGATACGCAGTATTTT. This gives the protein CASSEFAQSFTDTQYF.

This clonotype was observed many times. J is TRBJ1-5 and V is TRBV6-6, with 9 positions matching TRBD1. The CDR3 covers 14 residues. V lost 6 bases and J lost 9; bases outside the gene matches: 9. CDR1 is MNHNY and CDR2 is SVGAGI in the germline V gene (reference sequence). The CDR3 DNA follows: TGTGCCAGCAGCGTGGGACAGGGCACGAGGCCCCAGCATTTT. This translates into CASSVGQGTRPQHF.

This clonotype has only a few counts. V and J are TRBV27 and TRBJ1-4, with a possible D match to TRBD1 (6 bases). The CDR3 extends over 13 amino acids. Per the germline V gene, CDR1 is MNHEY and CDR2 is SMNVEV (reference sequence). V was shortened by 4 bases and J by 8 bases, with 11 bases between the two germline ends. CDR3 sequence reads: CASSWGPEEKLFF. The CDR3 bases are TGTGCCAGCAGTTGGGGGCCGGAGGAAAAACTGTTTTTT.

About this clonotype itself: Just one base apart from a much larger clone, this may be a read error. This chain links TRBV25-1 with TRBJ2-2; D gene uncertain. CDR3 length: 15 residues. Germline CDR1 and CDR2: MGHDK and SYGVNS. Trimming stripped 7 bases from V and 1 base from J, with 13 bases between. CDR3 amino acids: CASIQDFGNTGELFF. CDR3 bases: TGTGCCAGCATCCAAGATTTCGGGAACACCGGGGAGCTGTTTTTT.

CDR3 DNA: TGCAGTGCCCACTTGACAGGGGACAACACCGGGGAGCTGTTTTTT. Translating gives CSAHLTGDNTGELFF. The chain has TRBV20-1 and TRBJ2-2; TRBD1 matches 8 bases. The J segment lost 2 bases and the V segment lost 6 bases, leaving 8 bases of the junction unmatched. The CDR3 is 15 amino acids. Germline CDR1 reads DFQATT; CDR2 reads SNEGSKA (reference sequence).

This clonotype was seen only once. The V and J genes are TRBV20-1 and TRBJ2-7, with 9 bases identical to TRBD1. V trimming: 4 bases; J trimming: 7 bases; junction bases outside the gene matches: 5. The CDR3 is 12 amino acids. CDR1 is DFQATT, CDR2 SNEGSKA, per germline (reference sequence). CDR3 coding DNA: TGCAGTGCTACAAAAGGACAGGGGGAGCAGTACTTC. Amino acids: CSATKGQGEQYF.

This chain links TRBV20-1 with TRBJ1-5; the match to TRBD1 covers 10 bases. In germline, CDR1 is DFQATT, CDR2 SNEGSKA (reference sequence). The CDR3 covers 16 residues. The V and J ends lost 6 bases and 4 bases, in that order; junction bases with no gene match: 12. The CDR3 region has the DNA TGCAGTGCAGCCGGGACAGGGGCGGTAGCAAATCAGCCCCAGCATTTT. Translation gives CSAAGTGAVANQPQHF.

The chain recombines TRBV25-1 with TRBJ1-1, with TRBD1 matching 9 bases. V lost 0 bases to trimming and J lost 3 bases; unmatched junction nucleotides: 2. The CDR3 extends over 15 amino acids. Germline V gene lookup returns CDR1 MGHDK and CDR2 SYGVNS. CDR3 DNA: TGTGCCAGCAGTGAATATGGACAGGGGCACACTGAAGCTTTCTTT. Its protein is CASSEYGQGHTEAFF.

This clonotype was seen many times. The chain joins TRBV12-3 or TRBV12-4 to TRBJ2-2; a possible D gene is TRBD1 (5 bases). Trimming removed 6 bases from V and 4 bases from J, with 15 bases in between. The CDR3 is 15 residues long. CDR3 sequence: CASSRRGGVTGELFF. In nucleotides, the CDR3 is TGTGCCAGCAGCCGAAGGGGTGGGGTCACCGGGGAGCTGTTTTTT.

This clonotype was observed many times. The chain recombines TRBV15 with TRBJ2-2; no clear D gene. CDR1 and CDR2 from the germline V gene are LNHNV and YYDKDF (reference sequence). Deletions cut 0 bases from V and 4 bases from J, with 9 bases between. The CDR3 has 15 amino acids. CDR3 DNA sequence: TGTGCCACCAGCAGAGATGGCGAGTTCACCGGGGAGCTGTTTTTT. Residues: CATSRDGEFTGELFF.

The CDR3 bases are TGTGCCAGCTCATACACAGAAGCTGAAGCTTTCTTT. It is translated as CASSYTEAEAFF. The rearrangement uses TRBV18 and TRBJ1-1, with D unresolved. This CDR3 comprises 12 residues. CDR1 is KGHSH and CDR2 is LQKENI in the germline V gene. V lost 5 bases, J lost 6 bases, and 10 bases lay in between.

This clonotype showed up many times. The chain uses TRBV9 and TRBJ2-7; D uncertain. The germline V gene has CDR1 SGDLS and CDR2 YYNGEE. The CDR3 totals 14 residues. The germline V and J ends were trimmed by 3 bases and 6 bases, with 16 bases remaining between them. CDR3 region: CASSATPSSGEQYF. For the CDR3, the DNA is TGTGCCAGCAGCGCCACCCCTTCGTCGGGCGAGCAGTACTTC.

This clonotype was observed a few times. V and J are TRBV6-2 or TRBV6-3 and TRBJ1-4; D gene ambiguous. The CDR3 has 13 amino acids. CDR1 MNHEY and CDR2 SVGEGT come from the germline V gene. Trimming removed 2 bases at V and 8 bases at J, with 9 bases between. The CDR3 DNA sequence: TGTGCCAGCAGTTACGTGCCTGCGGAAAAACTGTTTTTT. It specifies CASSYVPAEKLFF.

This clonotype was seen many times. This chain connects TRBV2 to TRBJ2-2; TRBD2 matches 8 bases. Germline assignment: CDR1 SNHLY and CDR2 FYNNEI. After removal of 4 bases from V and 7 bases from J, the junction contained 11 bases not matched to a gene. The CDR3 covers 16 residues. The CDR3 spells CASSGPSGGLNGELFF. The CDR3 nucleotides read TGTGCCAGCAGTGGCCCCTCGGGGGGGCTCAACGGGGAGCTGTTTTTT.

This clonotype was counted at least ten times. The rearrangement links TRBV10-3 to TRBJ2-5, with D perhaps TRBD2 (5 bases). Germline CDR1 reads ENHRY; CDR2 reads SYGVKD. The germline V and J ends were trimmed by 7 bases and 2 bases, with 14 bases remaining between them. The CDR3 is made up of 14 amino acids. The CDR3, as DNA: TGTGCCATCACCCCTGGGGAGAATCAAGAGACCCAGTACTTC. Its translation: CAITPGENQETQYF.

V usage is TRBV25-1 and J usage is TRBJ2-7, with D possibly matching TRBD2 (7 bases). Germline loops: CDR1 MGHDK, CDR2 SYGVNS. The CDR3 has 13 residues. Trimming stripped 8 bases from V and 2 bases from J, with 13 bases between. This chain's CDR3 is CASQAGHPYEQYF. CDR3 DNA: TGTGCCAGCCAAGCGGGACACCCCTACGAGCAGTACTTC.

In its sample, this clonotype was seen many times. This chain connects TRBV6-4 to TRBJ2-5; D may be TRBD2 (5 bases). Germline-derived CDR1 and CDR2 are MRHNA and SNTAGT. The CDR3 loop spans 12 amino acids. Trimming shortened V by 6 bases and J by 6 bases, and 11 bases separated the two germline ends. DNA of the CDR3: TGTGCCAGCAGAGTACTAGAAAAGACCCAGTACTTC. It is translated as CASRVLEKTQYF.

This clonotype was seen repeatedly, ten times or more. The rearrangement uses TRBV6-6 and TRBJ1-2, with TRBD1 matching 7 bases. This CDR3 is 14 amino acids long. Germline CDR1 is MNHNY and CDR2 is SVGAGI (reference sequence). The V segment lost 5 bases and the J segment 8 bases; nucleotides outside the gene matches: 11. Written as DNA, the CDR3 is TGTGCCAGCAGTGAAGCTAGGACAGGTGGCGGCTACACCTTC. Translation gives CASSEARTGGGYTF.

This clonotype occurred many times. The rearrangement uses TRBV4-1 and TRBJ1-5, with D possibly being TRBD1 (5 bases). This CDR3 is built from 11 residues. CDR1 and CDR2 from the germline V gene are MGHRA and YSYEKL. V lost 3 bases to trimming and J lost 9 bases, with 6 bases between them. In DNA, the CDR3 is TGCGCCAGCAGCCACGGGGGGCCCCAGCATTTT. It codes for CASSHGGPQHF.

In this sample, this clonotype turned up many times. The gene calls are TRBV10-3 and TRBJ1-1; TRBD1 is a possible D gene (6 bases). From germline, CDR1 is ENHRY and CDR2 SYGVKD. The V gene lost 11 bases and the J gene lost 0 bases, with 10 bases spanning the gap. The CDR3 spans 12 residues. This CDR3 is CAATGLNTEAFF. Written as DNA, the CDR3 is TGTGCCGCGACAGGATTGAACACTGAAGCTTTCTTT.